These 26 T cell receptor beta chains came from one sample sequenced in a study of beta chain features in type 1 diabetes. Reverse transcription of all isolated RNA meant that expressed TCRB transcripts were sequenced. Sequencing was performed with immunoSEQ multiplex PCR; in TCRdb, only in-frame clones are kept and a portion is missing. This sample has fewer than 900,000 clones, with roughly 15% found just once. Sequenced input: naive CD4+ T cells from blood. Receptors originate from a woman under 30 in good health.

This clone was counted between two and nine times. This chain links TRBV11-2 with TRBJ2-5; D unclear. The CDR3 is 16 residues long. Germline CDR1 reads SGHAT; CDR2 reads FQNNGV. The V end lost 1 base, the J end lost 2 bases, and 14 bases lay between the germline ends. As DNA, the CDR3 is TGTGCCAGCAGCTTAGTAACATCGTCGGTACAAGAGACCCAGTACTTC. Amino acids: CASSLVTSSVQETQYF.

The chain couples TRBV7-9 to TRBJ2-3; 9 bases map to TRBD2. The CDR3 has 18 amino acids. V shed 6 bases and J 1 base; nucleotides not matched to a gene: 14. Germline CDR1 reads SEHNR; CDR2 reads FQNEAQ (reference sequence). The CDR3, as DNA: TGTGCCAGCAGGTTGGATTCGGCGGGAGGGCGACGCACAGATACGCAGTATTTT. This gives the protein CASRLDSAGGRRTDTQYF.

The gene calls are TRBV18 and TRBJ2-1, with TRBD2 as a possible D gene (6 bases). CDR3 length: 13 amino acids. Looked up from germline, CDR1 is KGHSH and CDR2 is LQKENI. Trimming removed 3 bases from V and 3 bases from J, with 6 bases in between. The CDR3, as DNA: TGTGCCAGCTCACCGGACTACTACAATGAGCAGTTCTTC. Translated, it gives CASSPDYYNEQFF.

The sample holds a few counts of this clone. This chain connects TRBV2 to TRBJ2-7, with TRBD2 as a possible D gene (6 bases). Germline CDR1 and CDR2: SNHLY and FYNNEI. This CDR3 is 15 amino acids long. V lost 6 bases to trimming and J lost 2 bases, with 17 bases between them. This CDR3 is CASSPGTLNPYEQYF. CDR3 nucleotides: TGTGCCAGCAGCCCCGGGACTCTAAACCCCTACGAGCAGTACTTC.

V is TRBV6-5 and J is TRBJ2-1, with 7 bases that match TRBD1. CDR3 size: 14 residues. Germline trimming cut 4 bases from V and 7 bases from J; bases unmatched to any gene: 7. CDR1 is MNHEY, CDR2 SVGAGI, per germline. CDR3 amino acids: CASSWDRTMNEQFF. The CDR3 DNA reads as TGTGCCAGCAGTTGGGACAGAACGATGAATGAGCAGTTCTTC.

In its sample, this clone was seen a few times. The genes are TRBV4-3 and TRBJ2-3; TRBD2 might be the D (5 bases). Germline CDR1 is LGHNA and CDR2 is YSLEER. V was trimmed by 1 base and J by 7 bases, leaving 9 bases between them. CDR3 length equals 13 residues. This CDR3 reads CASSQGGQYTQYF. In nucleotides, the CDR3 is TGCGCCAGCAGCCAAGGAGGGCAGTATACGCAGTATTTT.

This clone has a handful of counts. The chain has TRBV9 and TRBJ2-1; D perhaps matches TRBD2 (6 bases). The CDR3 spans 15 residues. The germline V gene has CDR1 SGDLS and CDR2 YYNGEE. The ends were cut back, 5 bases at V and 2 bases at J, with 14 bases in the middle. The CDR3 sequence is CASSRTGDPYNEQFF. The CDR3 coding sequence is TGTGCCAGCAGTCGTACGGGAGACCCCTACAATGAGCAGTTCTTC.

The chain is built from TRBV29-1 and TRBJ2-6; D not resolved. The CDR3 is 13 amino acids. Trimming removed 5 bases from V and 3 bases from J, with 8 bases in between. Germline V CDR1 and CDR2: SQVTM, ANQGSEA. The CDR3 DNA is TGCAGCGTTAGGATATTTGGGGCCAACGTCCTGACTTTC. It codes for CSVRIFGANVLTF.

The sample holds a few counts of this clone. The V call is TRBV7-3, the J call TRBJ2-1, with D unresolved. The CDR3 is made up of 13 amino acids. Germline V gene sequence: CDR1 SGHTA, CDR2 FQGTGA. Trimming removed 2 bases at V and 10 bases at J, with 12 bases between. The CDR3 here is CASSLGVKREQFF. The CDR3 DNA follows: TGTGCCAGCAGCTTAGGCGTGAAGAGGGAGCAGTTCTTC.

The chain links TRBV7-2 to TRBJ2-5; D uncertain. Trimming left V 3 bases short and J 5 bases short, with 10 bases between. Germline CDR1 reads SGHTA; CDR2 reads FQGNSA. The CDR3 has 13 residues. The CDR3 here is CASSFYLPETQYF. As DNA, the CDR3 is TGTGCCAGCAGCTTTTATTTACCTGAGACCCAGTACTTC.

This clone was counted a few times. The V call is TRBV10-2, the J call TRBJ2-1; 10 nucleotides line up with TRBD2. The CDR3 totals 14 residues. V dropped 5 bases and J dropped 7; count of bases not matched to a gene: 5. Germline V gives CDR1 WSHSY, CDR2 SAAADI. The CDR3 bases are TGCGCCAGCAGTCCGGGACTAGCGAGAAATGAGCAGTTCTTC. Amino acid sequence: CASSPGLARNEQFF.

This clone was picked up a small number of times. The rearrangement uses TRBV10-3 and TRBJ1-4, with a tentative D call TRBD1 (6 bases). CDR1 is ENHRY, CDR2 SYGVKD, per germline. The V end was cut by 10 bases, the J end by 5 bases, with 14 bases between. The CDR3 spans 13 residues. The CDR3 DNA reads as TGTGCCACCAGACAGGCGGACAATGAAAAACTGTTTTTT. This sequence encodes CATRQADNEKLFF.

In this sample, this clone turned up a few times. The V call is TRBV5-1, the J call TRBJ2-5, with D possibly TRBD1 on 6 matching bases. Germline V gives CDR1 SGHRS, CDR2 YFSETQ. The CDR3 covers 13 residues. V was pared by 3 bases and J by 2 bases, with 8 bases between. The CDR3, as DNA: TGCGCCAGCAGCTCCGGACAGCAAGAGACCCAGTACTTC. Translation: CASSSGQQETQYF.

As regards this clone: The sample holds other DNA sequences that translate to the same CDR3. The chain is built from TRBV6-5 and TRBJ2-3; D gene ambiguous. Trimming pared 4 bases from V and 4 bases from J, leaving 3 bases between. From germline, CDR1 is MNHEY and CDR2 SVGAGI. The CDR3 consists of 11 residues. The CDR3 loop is CASSFADTQYF. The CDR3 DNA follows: TGTGCCAGCAGTTTCGCAGATACGCAGTATTTT.

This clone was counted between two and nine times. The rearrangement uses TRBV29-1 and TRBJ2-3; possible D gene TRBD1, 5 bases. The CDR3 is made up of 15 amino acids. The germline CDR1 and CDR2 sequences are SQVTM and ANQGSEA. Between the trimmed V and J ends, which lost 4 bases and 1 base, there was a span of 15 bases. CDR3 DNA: TGCAGCGTTGTGGGGCTTCCCGTAGGCACAGATACGCAGTATTTT. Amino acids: CSVVGLPVGTDTQYF.

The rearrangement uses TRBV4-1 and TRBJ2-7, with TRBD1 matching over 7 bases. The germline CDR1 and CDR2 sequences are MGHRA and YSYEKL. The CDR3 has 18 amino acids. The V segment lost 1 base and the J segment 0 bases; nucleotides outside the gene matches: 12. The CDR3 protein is CASSQAPTTGQISYEQYF. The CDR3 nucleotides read TGCGCCAGCAGCCAAGCCCCGACGACGGGACAGATCTCCTACGAGCAGTACTTC.

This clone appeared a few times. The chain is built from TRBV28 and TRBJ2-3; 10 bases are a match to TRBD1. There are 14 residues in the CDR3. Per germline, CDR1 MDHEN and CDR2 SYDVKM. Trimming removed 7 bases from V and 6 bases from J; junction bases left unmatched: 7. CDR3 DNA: TGTGCCAGCACCGTGGGGACAGGGGCCGATACGCAGTATTTT. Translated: CASTVGTGADTQYF.

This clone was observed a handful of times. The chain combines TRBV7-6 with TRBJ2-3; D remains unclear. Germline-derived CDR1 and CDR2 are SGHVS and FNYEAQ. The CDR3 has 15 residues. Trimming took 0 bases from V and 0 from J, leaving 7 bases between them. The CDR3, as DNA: TGTGCCAGCAGCTTAGCGGGTTGGAGCACAGATACGCAGTATTTT. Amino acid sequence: CASSLAGWSTDTQYF.

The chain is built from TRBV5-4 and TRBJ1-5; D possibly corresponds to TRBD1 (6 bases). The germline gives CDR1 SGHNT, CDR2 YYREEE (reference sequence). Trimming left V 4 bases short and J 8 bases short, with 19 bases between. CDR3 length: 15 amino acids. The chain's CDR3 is CASSNGAGAQEPQHF. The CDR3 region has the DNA TGTGCCAGCAGCAACGGGGCGGGGGCCCAGGAGCCCCAGCATTTT.

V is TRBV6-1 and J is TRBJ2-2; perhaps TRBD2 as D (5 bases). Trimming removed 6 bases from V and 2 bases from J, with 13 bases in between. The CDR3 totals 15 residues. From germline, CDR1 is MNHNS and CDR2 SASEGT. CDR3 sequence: CASSILGRNTGELFF. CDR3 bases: TGTGCCAGCAGCATTTTAGGGAGAAACACCGGGGAGCTGTTTTTT.

Here the CDR3 reads CASSPPGQVLTDTQYF. For the CDR3, the DNA is TGTGCCAGCTCACCCCCGGGACAGGTCCTCACAGATACGCAGTATTTT. The genes are TRBV18 and TRBJ2-3; 8 nucleotides line up with TRBD1. The germline V gene has CDR1 KGHSH and CDR2 LQKENI. This CDR3 comprises 16 residues. V lost 3 bases, J lost 2 bases, and 7 bases stayed unmatched.

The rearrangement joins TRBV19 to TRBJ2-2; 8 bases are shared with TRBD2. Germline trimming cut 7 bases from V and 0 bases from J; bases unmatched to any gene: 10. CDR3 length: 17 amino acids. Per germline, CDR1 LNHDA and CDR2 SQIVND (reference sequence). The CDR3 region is CASMGGAGVANTGELFF. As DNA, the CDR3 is TGTGCCAGTATGGGTGGAGCGGGAGTGGCGAACACCGGGGAGCTGTTTTTT.

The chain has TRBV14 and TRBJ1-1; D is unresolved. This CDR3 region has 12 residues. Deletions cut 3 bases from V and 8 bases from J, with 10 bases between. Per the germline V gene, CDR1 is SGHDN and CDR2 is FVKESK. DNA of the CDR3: TGTGCCAGCAGCCAGCTTAGAACAGAAGCTTTCTTT. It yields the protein CASSQLRTEAFF. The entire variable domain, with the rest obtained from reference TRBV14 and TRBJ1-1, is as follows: EAGVTQFPSHSVIEKGQTVTLRCDPISGHDNLYWYRRVMGKEIKFLLHFVKESKQDESGMPNNRFLAERTGGTYSTLKVQPAELEDSGVYFCASSQLRTEAFFGQGTRLTVV.

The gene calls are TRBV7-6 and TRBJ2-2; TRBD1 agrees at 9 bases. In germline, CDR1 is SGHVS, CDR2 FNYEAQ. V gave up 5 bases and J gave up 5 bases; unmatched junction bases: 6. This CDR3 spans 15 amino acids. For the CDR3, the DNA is TGTGCCAGCAGCCTTGGGACAGGGAAGACCGGGGAGCTGTTTTTT. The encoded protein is CASSLGTGKTGELFF.

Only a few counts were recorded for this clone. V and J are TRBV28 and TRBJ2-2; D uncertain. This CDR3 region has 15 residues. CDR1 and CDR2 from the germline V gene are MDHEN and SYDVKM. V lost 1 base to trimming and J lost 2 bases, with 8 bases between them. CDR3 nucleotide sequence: TGTGCCAGCAGTTTATTTCGGATTAACACCGGGGAGCTGTTTTTT. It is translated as CASSLFRINTGELFF.

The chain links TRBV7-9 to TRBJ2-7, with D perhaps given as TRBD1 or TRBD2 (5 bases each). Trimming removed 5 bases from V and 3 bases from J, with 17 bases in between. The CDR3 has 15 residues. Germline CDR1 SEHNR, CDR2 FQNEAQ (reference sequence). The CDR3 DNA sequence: TGTGCCAGCAGCACTGGGACCCAGCTGTTCTACGAGCAGTACTTC. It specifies CASSTGTQLFYEQYF. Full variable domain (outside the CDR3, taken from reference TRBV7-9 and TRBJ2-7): DTGVSQNPRHKITKRGQNVTFRCDPISEHNRLYWYRQTLGQGPEFLTYFQNEAQLEKSRLLSDRFSAERPKGSFSTLEIQRTEQGDSAMYLCASSTGTQLFYEQYFGPGTRLTVT.